The 8 T cell receptor beta chains listed next were all sequenced from one sample in a study of regulatory T cells in long-lasting Graves disease. Libraries of TCR beta came from iRepertoire HTBI primers plus Arm-PCR of CDR3 regions. From the multiplex PCR reads, TCRdb called clonotypes with MiXCR, one entry per CDR3 protein. The sample yields a few hundred thousand distinct CDR3 sequences, roughly 14% seen once. Noted time point: newly diagnosed GD, antithyroid drugs for less than 3 months. RNA from PBMCs was the source of the TCR library. This sample was shared with a second study, whose subject was T cells in Graves' hyperthyroidism and ophthalmopathy.

The sequencing here drew on peripheral blood mononuclear cells (PBMCs), taken at new diagnosis, from a patient treated with antithyroid drugs. Receptor source: a man aged 25 to 45 with Graves disease.

This clonotype was detected ten times or more. The gene calls are TRBV5-1 and TRBJ2-7; 8 positions match TRBD2. Germline CDR1 is SGHRS and CDR2 is YFSETQ. V was clipped by 1 base and J by 3 bases; unmatched bases: 3. This CDR3 is 14 amino acids long. For the CDR3, the DNA is TGCGCCAGCAGCTTGCGGCGGGGGGACTACGAGCAGTACTTC. Translating it yields CASSLRRGDYEQYF.

A few counts support this clonotype. CDR3 nucleotides: TGTGCCAGCACACCCGTCGGGTTAGGTCCACTGTATTTT. Translating gives CASTPVGLGPLYF. The V call is TRBV25-1, the J call TRBJ2-3; D is uncertain. CDR1 and CDR2 from the germline V gene are MGHDK and SYGVNS. The CDR3 spans 13 residues. Trimming removed 7 bases from V and 14 bases from J, with 22 bases in between.

The sample holds many counts of this clonotype. The chain joins TRBV12-3 or TRBV12-4 to TRBJ1-2; maybe TRBD1 (6 bases). Trimming cost V 8 bases and J 3 bases, with 13 bases left between them. This CDR3 region has 13 residues. CDR3 amino acids: CASFRTVDYGYTF. The CDR3 DNA sequence: TGTGCCAGCTTCAGGACAGTAGACTATGGCTACACCTTC.

This clonotype came up many times. The chain carries TRBV5-1 and TRBJ2-1; D gene uncertain. The CDR3 consists of 12 residues. Per the germline V gene, CDR1 is SGHRS and CDR2 is YFSETQ. V lost 4 bases and J 9 bases, leaving 11 bases between the germline ends. The CDR3 sequence is CASSAASGEQFF. The CDR3 DNA reads TGCGCCAGCAGCGCGGCTTCCGGTGAGCAGTTCTTC. Combining the CDR3 with reference TRBV5-1 and TRBJ2-1 gives the whole variable domain KAGVTQTPRYLIKTRGQQVTLSCSPISGHRSVSWYQQTPGQGLQFLFEYFSETQRNKGNFPGRFSGRQFSNSRSEMNVSTLELGDSALYLCASSAASGEQFFGPGTRLTVL.

Ten or more counts support this clonotype. The chain has TRBV5-1 and TRBJ2-7; 8 bases map to TRBD2. There are 13 residues in the CDR3. Per the germline V gene, CDR1 is SGHRS and CDR2 is YFSETQ. V shed 3 bases, J shed 5 bases, and the junction held 4 bases outside the gene matches. The CDR3 region is CASSSARGDEQYF. In nucleotides, the CDR3 is TGCGCCAGCAGCTCGGCGCGGGGGGACGAGCAGTACTTC.

This clonotype was detected many times. The V gene is TRBV6-1, the J gene TRBJ1-6; TRBD1 might be the D (5 bases). The germline V gene has CDR1 MNHNS and CDR2 SASEGT. Trimming took 6 bases from V and 6 from J, leaving 21 bases between them. The CDR3 has 17 residues. The DNA of the CDR3 is TGTGCCAGCAGGCCCTACAGCGGGGACGTATCTAATTCACCCCTCCACTTT. It specifies CASRPYSGDVSNSPLHF.

Regarding this clonotype: This clone may be a read error of a much larger clone one base away. The V gene is TRBV29-1, the J gene TRBJ1-2; possible D gene TRBD1, 6 bases. Looked up from germline, CDR1 is SQVTM and CDR2 is ANQGSEA. Trimming took 6 bases from V and 2 from J, leaving 13 bases between them. The CDR3 is made up of 13 amino acids. CDR3 bases: TGCAGCGTATGGACAGCCTTAAACTATGGCTACACCTTC. Translating it yields CSVWTALNYGYTF. Full variable domain (outside the CDR3, taken from reference TRBV29-1 and TRBJ1-2): SAVISQKPSRDICQRGTSLTIQCQVDSQVTMMFWYRQQPGQSLTLIATANQGSEATYESGFVIDKFPISRPNLTFSTLTVSNMSPEDSSIYLCSVWTALNYGYTFGSGTRLTVV.

This clonotype occurred a few times. The chain employs TRBV6-1 and TRBJ1-1; 8 nucleotides agree with TRBD1. The CDR3 length is 13 residues. V was clipped by 11 bases and J by 1 base; unmatched bases: 6. Germline CDR1 MNHNS, CDR2 SASEGT. The CDR3 DNA is TGTGCCTACGCCAGGGGGCCGAACACTGAAGCTTTCTTT. Translated: CAYARGPNTEAFF.